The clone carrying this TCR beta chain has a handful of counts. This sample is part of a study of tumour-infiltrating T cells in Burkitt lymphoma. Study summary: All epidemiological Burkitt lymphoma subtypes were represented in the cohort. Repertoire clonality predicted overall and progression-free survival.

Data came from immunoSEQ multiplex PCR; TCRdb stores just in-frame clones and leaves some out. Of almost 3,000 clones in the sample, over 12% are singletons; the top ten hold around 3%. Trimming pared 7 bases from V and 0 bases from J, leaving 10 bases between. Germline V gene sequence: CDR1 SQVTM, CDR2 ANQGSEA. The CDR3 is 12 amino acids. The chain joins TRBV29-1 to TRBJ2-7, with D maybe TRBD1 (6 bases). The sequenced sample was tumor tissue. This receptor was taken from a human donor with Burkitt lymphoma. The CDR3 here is CSAGQSSYEQYF. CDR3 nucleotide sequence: TGCAGCGCCGGACAGAGCTCCTACGAGCAGTACTTC.